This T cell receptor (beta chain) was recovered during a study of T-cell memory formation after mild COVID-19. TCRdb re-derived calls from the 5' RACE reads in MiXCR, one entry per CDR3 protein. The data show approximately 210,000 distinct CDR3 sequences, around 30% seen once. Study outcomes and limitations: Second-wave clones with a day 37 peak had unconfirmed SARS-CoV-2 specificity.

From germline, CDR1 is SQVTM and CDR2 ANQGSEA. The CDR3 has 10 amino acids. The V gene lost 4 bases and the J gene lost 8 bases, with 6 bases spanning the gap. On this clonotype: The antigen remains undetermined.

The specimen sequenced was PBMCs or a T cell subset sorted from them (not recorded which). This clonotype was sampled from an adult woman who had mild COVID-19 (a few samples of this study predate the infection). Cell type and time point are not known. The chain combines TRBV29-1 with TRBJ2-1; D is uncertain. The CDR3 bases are TGCAGCGTTGTGGCTGATGAGCAGTTCTTC. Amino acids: CSVVADEQFF.